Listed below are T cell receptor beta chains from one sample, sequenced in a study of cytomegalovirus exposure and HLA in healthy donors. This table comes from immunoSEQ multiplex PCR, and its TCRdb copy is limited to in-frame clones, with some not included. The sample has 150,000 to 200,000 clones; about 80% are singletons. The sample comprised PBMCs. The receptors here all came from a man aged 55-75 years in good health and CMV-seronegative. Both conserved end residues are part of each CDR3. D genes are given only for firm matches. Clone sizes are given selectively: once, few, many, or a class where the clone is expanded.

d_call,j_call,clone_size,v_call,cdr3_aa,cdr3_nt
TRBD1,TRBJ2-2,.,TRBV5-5,CASSSWTGRTGELFF,TGTGCCAGCAGCTCTTGGACAGGGAGGACCGGGGAGCTGTTTTTT
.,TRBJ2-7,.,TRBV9,CASSVTGNSYEQYF,TGTGCCAGCAGCGTCACAGGGAACTCCTACGAGCAGTACTTC
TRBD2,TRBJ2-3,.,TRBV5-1,CASSLEPSGGYTDTQYF,TGCGCCAGCAGCTTGGAGCCTAGCGGGGGGTACACAGATACGCAGTATTTT
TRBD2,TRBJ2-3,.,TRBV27,CASSLTSGGADTQYF,TGTGCCAGCAGTTTGACTAGCGGGGGGGCAGATACGCAGTATTTT
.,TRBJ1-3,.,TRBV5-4,CASSLGPADSTGNTIYF,TGTGCCAGCAGCTTGGGCCCCGCGGACAGCACCGGAAACACCATATATTTT
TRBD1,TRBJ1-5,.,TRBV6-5,CASRRTGRNQPQHF,TGTGCCAGCCGCCGGACAGGGAGGAATCAGCCCCAGCATTTT
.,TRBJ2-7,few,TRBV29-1,CSETGTHYEQYF,TGCAGCGAAACAGGGACACACTACGAGCAGTACTTC
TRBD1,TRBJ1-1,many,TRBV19,CASSLDRETEAFF,TGTGCCAGTAGTTTGGACAGGGAGACTGAAGCTTTCTTT
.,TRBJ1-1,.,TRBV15,CATSRDLAVTEAFF,TGTGCCACCAGCAGAGATCTAGCGGTCACTGAAGCTTTCTTT
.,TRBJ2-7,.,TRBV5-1,CASSPRGFGEQYF,TGCGCCAGCAGCCCCCGGGGGTTCGGCGAGCAGTACTTC
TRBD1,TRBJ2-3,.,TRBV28,CASSLGQGLSTDTQYF,TGTGCCAGCAGTTTAGGACAGGGGCTTAGCACAGATACGCAGTATTTT
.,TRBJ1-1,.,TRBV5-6,CASSPPRGEAFF,TGTGCCAGCAGCCCGCCCAGGGGTGAAGCTTTCTTT
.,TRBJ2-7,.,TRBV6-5,CASSSGSVRGREQYF,TGTGCCAGCAGTTCCGGGTCCGTGCGTGGCCGCGAGCAGTACTTC
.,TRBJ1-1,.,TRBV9,CASSVDLGEGINTEAFF,TGTGCCAGCAGCGTAGACCTAGGAGAGGGAATAAACACTGAAGCTTTCTTT
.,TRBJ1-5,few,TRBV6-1,CASSEMVGGGQPQHF,TGTGCCAGCAGTGAAATGGTAGGGGGGGGTCAGCCCCAGCATTTT
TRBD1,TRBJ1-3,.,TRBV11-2,CASSPRTGSGNTIYF,TGTGCCAGCAGCCCCAGGACAGGGTCTGGAAACACCATATATTTT
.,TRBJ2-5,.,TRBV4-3,CASSHSLQVSQETQYF,TGCGCCAGCAGCCACAGCCTGCAGGTCAGCCAAGAGACCCAGTACTTC
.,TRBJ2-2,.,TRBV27,CASSRSGTNTGELFF,TGTGCCAGCAGTCGATCAGGGACGAACACCGGGGAGCTGTTTTTT
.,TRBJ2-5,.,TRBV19,CASSTGGLRRETQYF,TGTGCCAGTAGTACTGGGGGACTTCGAAGAGAGACCCAGTACTTC
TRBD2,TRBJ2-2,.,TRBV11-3,CASSVKSGGNTGELFF,TGTGCCAGCAGCGTAAAGTCGGGAGGGAACACCGGGGAGCTGTTTTTT
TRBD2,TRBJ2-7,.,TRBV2,CASYMREGLDEQYF,TGTGCCAGCTATATGAGGGAGGGCCTCGACGAGCAGTACTTC
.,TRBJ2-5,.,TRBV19,CASSIRWEQQETQYF,TGTGCCAGTAGTATAAGGTGGGAGCAGCAAGAGACCCAGTACTTC
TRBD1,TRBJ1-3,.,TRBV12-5,CASATGVGNTIYF,TGTGCTAGTGCCACAGGGGTTGGAAACACCATATATTTT
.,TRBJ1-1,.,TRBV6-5,CASRSGFQATEAFF,TGTGCCAGCAGGTCCGGTTTCCAGGCCACTGAAGCTTTCTTT
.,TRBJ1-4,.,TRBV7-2,CASSSTRVPNEKLFF,TGTGCCAGCAGCTCCACGAGAGTACCTAATGAAAAACTGTTTTTT
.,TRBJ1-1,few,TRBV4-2,CASSQISLNTEAFF,TGTGCCAGCAGCCAAATATCTTTGAACACTGAAGCTTTCTTT